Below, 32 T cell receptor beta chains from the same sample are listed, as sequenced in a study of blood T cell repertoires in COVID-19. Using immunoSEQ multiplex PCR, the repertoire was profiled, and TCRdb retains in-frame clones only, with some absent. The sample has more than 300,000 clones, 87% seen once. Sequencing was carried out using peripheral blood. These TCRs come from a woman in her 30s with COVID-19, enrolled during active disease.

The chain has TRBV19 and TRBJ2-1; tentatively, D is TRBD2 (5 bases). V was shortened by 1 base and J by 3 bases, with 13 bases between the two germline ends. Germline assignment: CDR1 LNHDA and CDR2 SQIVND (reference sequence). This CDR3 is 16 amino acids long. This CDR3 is CASSIGGSMYYNEQFF. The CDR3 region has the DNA TGTGCCAGTAGTATAGGTGGGAGCATGTACTACAATGAGCAGTTCTTC.

CDR3 sequence (DNA): TGTGCCAGCAGTGAAGCTTTGGGGGGTGAGCAGTACTTC. It encodes CASSEALGGEQYF. The V and J genes are TRBV6-1 and TRBJ2-7; a weak D match, TRBD2 (6 bases). This CDR3 comprises 13 residues. The V end was cut by 0 bases, the J end by 7 bases, with 10 bases between. From germline, CDR1 is MNHNS and CDR2 SASEGT.

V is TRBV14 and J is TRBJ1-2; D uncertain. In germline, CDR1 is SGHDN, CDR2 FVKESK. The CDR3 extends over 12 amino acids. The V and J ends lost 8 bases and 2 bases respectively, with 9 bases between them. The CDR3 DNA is TGTGCCAGCGGTAGCTCAAACTATGGCTACACCTTC. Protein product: CASGSSNYGYTF.

CDR3 loop: CASSRGTGVYEQYF. The CDR3 region has the DNA TGCGCCAGCAGTCGGGGGACAGGCGTCTACGAGCAGTACTTC. V usage is TRBV5-1 and J usage is TRBJ2-7; 8 bases agree with TRBD1. In germline, CDR1 is SGHRS, CDR2 YFSETQ. The V segment lost 5 bases and the J segment 3 bases; nucleotides outside the gene matches: 7. This CDR3 is 14 amino acids long.

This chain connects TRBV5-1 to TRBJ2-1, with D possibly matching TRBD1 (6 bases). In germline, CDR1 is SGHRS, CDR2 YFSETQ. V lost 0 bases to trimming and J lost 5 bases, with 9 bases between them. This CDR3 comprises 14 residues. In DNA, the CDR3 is TGCGCCAGCAGCTTGGGACAGGCTAACAATGAGCAGTTCTTC. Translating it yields CASSLGQANNEQFF.

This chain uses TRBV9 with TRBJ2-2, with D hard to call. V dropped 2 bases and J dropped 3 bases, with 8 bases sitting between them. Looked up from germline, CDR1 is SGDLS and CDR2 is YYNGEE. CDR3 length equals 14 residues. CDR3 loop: CASSVVGDTGELFF. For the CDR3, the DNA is TGTGCCAGCAGCGTGGTAGGAGACACCGGGGAGCTGTTTTTT.

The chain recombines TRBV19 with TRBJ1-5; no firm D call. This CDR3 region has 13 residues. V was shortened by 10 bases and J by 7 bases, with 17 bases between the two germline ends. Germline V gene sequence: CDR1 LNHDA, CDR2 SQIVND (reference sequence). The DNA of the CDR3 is TGTGCCACCAAGTCTTCGGGTTTCCAGCCCCAGCATTTT. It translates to CATKSSGFQPQHF.

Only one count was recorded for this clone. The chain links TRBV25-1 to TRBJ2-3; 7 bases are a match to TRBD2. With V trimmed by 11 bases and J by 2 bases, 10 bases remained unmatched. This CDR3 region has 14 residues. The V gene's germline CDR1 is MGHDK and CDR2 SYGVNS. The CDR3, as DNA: TGTGCCGGGAGGGGAAGCGGTAACACAGATACGCAGTATTTT. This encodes CAGRGSGNTDTQYF.

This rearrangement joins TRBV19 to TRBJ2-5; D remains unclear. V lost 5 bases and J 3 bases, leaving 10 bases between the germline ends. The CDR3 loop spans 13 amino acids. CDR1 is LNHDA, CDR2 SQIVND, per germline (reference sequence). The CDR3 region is CASSPRHKETQYF. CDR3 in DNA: TGTGCCAGTAGTCCCCGACACAAAGAGACCCAGTACTTC.

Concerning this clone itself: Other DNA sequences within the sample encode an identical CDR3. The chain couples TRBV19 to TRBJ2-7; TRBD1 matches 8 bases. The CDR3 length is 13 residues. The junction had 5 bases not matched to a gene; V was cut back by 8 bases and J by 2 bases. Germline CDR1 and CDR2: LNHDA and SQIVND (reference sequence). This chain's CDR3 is CASRGQATYEQYF. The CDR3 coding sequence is TGTGCCAGTCGGGGACAGGCAACCTACGAGCAGTACTTC.

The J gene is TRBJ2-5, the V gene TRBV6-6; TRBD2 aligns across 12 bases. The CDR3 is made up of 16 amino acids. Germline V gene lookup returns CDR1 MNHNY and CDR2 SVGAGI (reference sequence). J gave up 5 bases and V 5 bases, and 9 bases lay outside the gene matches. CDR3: CASSGYGLAGGETQYF. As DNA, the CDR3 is TGTGCCAGCAGTGGCTATGGTCTAGCGGGAGGGGAGACCCAGTACTTC.

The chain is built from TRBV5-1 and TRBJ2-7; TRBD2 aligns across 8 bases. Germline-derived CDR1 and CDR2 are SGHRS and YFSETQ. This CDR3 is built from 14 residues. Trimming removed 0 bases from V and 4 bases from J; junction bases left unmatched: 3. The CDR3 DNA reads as TGCGCCAGCAGCTTGGGGACTAGCATGTACGAGCAGTACTTC. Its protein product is CASSLGTSMYEQYF. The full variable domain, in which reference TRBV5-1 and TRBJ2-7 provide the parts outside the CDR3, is KAGVTQTPRYLIKTRGQQVTLSCSPISGHRSVSWYQQTPGQGLQFLFEYFSETQRNKGNFPGRFSGRQFSNSRSEMNVSTLELGDSALYLCASSLGTSMYEQYFGPGTRLTVT.

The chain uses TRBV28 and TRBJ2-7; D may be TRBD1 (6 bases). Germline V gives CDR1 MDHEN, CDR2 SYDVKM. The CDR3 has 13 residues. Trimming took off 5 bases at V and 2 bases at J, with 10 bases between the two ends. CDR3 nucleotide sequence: TGTGCCAGCAGTCGGACAGAGGCCTACGAGCAGTACTTC. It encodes CASSRTEAYEQYF.

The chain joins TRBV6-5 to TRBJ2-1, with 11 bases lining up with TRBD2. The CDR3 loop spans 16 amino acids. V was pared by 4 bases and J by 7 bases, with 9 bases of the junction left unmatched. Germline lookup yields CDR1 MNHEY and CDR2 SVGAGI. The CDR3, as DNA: TGTGCCAGCAGTTTAATTAGCGGGAGGGCCGGTAATGAGCAGTTCTTC. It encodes CASSLISGRAGNEQFF.

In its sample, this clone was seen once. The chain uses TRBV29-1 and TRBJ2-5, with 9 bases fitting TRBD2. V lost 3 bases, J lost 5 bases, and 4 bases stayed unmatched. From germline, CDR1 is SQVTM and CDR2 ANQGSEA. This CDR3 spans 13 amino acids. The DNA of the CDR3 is TGCAGCGTTGATAAAGCGGGAGGTGAGACCCAGTACTTC. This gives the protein CSVDKAGGETQYF.

CDR3 coding DNA: TGTGCCAGCAGGGGGCCGGGACAGAGAGCTTTCTTT. Translating it yields CASRGPGQRAFF. The rearrangement uses TRBV6-5 and TRBJ1-1; the match to TRBD1 covers 7 bases. Germline V gene lookup returns CDR1 MNHEY and CDR2 SVGAGI. V lost 6 bases to trimming and J lost 10 bases; unmatched junction nucleotides: 8. The CDR3 length is 12 residues.

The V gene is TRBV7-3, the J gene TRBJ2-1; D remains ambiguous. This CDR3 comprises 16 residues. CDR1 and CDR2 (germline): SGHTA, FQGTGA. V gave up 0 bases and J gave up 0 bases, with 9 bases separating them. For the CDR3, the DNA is TGTGCCAGCAGCTTAACCCCCCCGAGCTCCTACAATGAGCAGTTCTTC. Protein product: CASSLTPPSSYNEQFF. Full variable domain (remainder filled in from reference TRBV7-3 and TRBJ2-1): GAGVSQTPSNKVTEKGKYVELRCDPISGHTALYWYRQSLGQGPEFLIYFQGTGAADDSGLPNDRFFAVRPEGSVSTLKIQRTERGDSAVYLCASSLTPPSSYNEQFFGPGTRLTVL.

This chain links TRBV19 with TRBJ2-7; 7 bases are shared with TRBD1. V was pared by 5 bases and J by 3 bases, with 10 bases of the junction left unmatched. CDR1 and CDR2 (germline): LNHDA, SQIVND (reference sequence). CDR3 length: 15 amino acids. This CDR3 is CASSHGVAGGYEQYF. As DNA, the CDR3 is TGTGCCAGTAGTCACGGGGTGGCAGGGGGCTACGAGCAGTACTTC.

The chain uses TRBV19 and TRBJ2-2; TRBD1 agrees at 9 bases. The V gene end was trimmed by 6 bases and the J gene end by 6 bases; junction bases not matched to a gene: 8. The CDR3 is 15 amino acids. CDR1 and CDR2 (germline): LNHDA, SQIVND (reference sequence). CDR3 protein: CASRKGQGTPGELFF. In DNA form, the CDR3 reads TGTGCCAGTAGAAAAGGACAGGGGACGCCCGGGGAGCTGTTTTTT.

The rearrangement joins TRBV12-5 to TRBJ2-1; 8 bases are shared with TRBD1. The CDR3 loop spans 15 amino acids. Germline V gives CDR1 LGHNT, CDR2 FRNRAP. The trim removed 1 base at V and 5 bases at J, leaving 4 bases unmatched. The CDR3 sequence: CASGLGQGSNNEQFF. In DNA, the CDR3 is TGTGCTAGTGGTTTGGGACAGGGGTCCAACAATGAGCAGTTCTTC. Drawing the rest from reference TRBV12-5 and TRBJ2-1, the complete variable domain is DARVTQTPRHKVTEMGQEVTMRCQPILGHNTVFWYRQTMMQGLELLAYFRNRAPLDDSGMPKDRFSAEMPDATLATLKIQPSEPRDSAVYFCASGLGQGSNNEQFFGPGTRLTVL.

CDR3 nucleotides: TGTGCCAGCAGCTTGACCCCGGGGACAGGGATCAACACCGGGGAGCTGTTTTTT. Protein sequence: CASSLTPGTGINTGELFF. J is TRBJ2-2 and V is TRBV5-5; TRBD1 matches 9 bases. The CDR3 extends over 18 amino acids. The germline V gene encodes CDR1 SGHKS and CDR2 YYEKEE (reference sequence). J lost 2 bases, V lost 1 base, and 9 bases had no gene match.

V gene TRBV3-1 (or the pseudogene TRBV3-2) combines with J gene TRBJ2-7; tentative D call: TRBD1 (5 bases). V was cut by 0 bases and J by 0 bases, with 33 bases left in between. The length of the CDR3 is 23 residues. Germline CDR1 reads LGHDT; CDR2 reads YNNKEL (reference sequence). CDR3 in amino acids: CASSQDQAPDRPRKWKGSYEQYF. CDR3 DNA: TGTGCCAGCAGCCAAGATCAGGCCCCCGACAGACCTCGGAAGTGGAAGGGCTCCTACGAGCAGTACTTC.

The CDR3 protein is CASSILVGGRAGYTF. CDR3 coding DNA: TGTGCCAGTAGTATCCTTGTTGGTGGGCGGGCTGGCTACACCTTC. The V and J genes are TRBV19 and TRBJ1-2, with D hard to call. Trimming pared 3 bases from V and 7 bases from J, leaving 18 bases between. This CDR3 contains 15 residues. Germline loops: CDR1 LNHDA, CDR2 SQIVND (reference sequence).

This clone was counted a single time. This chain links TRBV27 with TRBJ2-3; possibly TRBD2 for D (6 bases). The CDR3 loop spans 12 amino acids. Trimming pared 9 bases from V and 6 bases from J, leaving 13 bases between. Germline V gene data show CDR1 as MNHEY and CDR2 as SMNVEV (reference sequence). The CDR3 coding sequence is TGTGCCAGTAGCGGCCTAGGGGATACGCAGTATTTT. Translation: CASSGLGDTQYF.

CDR3 nucleotide sequence: TGTGCCAGCAGCTTGACAGGGCTGGGGGAGCAGTACTTC. As protein: CASSLTGLGEQYF. This chain uses TRBV5-8 with TRBJ2-7; tentative D call: TRBD1 (6 bases). Looked up from germline, CDR1 is SGHTS and CDR2 is YDEGEE. V was clipped by 1 base and J by 7 bases, with 12 bases between them. This CDR3 spans 13 amino acids.

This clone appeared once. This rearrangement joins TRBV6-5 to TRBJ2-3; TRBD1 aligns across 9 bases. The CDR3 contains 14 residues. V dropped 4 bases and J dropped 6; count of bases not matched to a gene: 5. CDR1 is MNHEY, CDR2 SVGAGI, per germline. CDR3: CASSWDRESDTQYF. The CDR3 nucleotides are TGTGCCAGCAGTTGGGACAGGGAGTCGGATACGCAGTATTTT.

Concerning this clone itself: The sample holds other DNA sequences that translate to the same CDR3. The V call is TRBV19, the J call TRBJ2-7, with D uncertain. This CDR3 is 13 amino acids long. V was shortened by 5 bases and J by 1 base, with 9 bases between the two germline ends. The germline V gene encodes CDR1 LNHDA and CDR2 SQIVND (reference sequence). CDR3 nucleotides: TGTGCCAGTAGTGGAACGGGTTCCTACGAGCAGTACTTC. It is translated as CASSGTGSYEQYF.

As DNA, the CDR3 is TGTGCCAGCAGCTTAGCGCCGGGACAGGGAGGGACTGAAGCTTTCTTT. This translates into CASSLAPGQGGTEAFF. This sequence joins TRBV7-9 and TRBJ1-1, with 9 bases aligning to TRBD1. J gave up 5 bases and V 0 bases, and 7 bases lay outside the gene matches. Looked up from germline, CDR1 is SEHNR and CDR2 is FQNEAQ (reference sequence). The CDR3 is made up of 16 amino acids.

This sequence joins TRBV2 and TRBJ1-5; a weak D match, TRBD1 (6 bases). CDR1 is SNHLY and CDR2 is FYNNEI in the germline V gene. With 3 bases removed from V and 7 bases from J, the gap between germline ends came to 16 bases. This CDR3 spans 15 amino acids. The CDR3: CASSDGSGVGQPQHF. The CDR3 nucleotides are TGTGCCAGCAGTGATGGGTCAGGGGTGGGGCAGCCCCAGCATTTT.

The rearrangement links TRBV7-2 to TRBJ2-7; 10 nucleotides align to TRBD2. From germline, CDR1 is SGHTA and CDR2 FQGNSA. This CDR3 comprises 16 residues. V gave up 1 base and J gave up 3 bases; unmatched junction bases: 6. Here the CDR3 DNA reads TGTGCCAGCAGCTTAGGGGCTAGCGGGAGTGGCTACGAGCAGTACTTC. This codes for CASSLGASGSGYEQYF.

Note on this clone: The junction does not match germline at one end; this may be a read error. The CDR3 spells CASSLRANLAKNIQYF. The CDR3 DNA follows: TGTGCTAGCAGCTTGCGGGCAAACCTAGCCAAAAACATTCAGTACTTC. This chain uses TRBV7-7 with TRBJ2-4; TRBD2 might be the D (5 bases). The CDR3 is made up of 16 amino acids. Germline assignment: CDR1 SSHAT and CDR2 FNYEAQ (reference sequence).

In nucleotides, the CDR3 is TGTGCCAGCAGCAAGGGCAGGGGGCCTCACAATCAGCCCCAGCATTTT. Protein: CASSKGRGPHNQPQHF. J is TRBJ1-5 and V is TRBV21-1; the DNA was not compared with TRBD1, the D call given in the table. TRBV21-1 is a known pseudogene. The CDR3 contains 16 residues.